The clone carrying this TCR beta chain came up a few times. Its antigen remains unknown. TCRdb redid the calling of the reads with MiXCR, one entry per CDR3 protein. The sample lists roughly 640,000 distinct CDR3 sequences; approximately 24% were seen once. This record comes from a study of T cell repertoires in cytomegalovirus infection. Study information: CMV infection plus the matching HLA type was flagged by public TCR beta signatures. Study-level points and caveats: Within the response measured ex vivo, HLA-C-restricted CMV-specific TCR beta clonotypes were dominant.

The TCR originated in a human donor in good health (CMV status not recorded). Some clones in this sample may be carry-over from other donors' samples. Sequencing was done on a sample of CD8+ T cells from PBMCs.

The CDR3 DNA follows: TGTGCCAGCAGTTTTCCGGGACAGGTCGAATTCGATGGCTACACCTTC. Translated: CASSFPGQVEFDGYTF. The rearrangement joins TRBV28 to TRBJ1-2; TRBD1 agrees at 8 bases. CDR3 length: 16 residues. The V segment lost 3 bases and the J segment 6 bases; nucleotides outside the gene matches: 12. The V gene's germline CDR1 is MDHEN and CDR2 SYDVKM.